This TCR beta chain was observed in a study of OX40 agonist ivuxolimab in advanced cancers. Whole-study context: A male proportion of 70% to 90% was recorded, with mean age about 60 years and range about 20 to 79.

V was pared by 4 bases and J by 1 base, with 6 bases of the junction left unmatched. Germline values: CDR1 KGHSH, CDR2 LQKENI. The CDR3 runs to 15 residues. The repertoire was sequenced with immunoSEQ multiplex PCR; TCRdb's copy has only in-frame clones and lacks some. Of about 98,000 clones in the sample, roughly 89% were seen once. Sampled blood was obtained at baseline, cycle 4 day 1, and cycle 7 day 1. The chain couples TRBV18 to TRBJ1-1; the match to TRBD1 covers 7 bases. The source was CD4+ or CD8+ T cells sorted from blood, collected in a trial of the OX40 agonist ivuxolimab. The receptor was isolated from an adult with an advanced solid tumor such as melanoma, head and neck, liver or kidney cancer. The CDR3 sequence is CASSQTTGTNTEAFF. DNA of the CDR3: TGTGCCAGCTCACAGACGACAGGGACGAACACTGAAGCTTTCTTT.